This T cell receptor (beta chain) originates from a study of blood T cell repertoires in COVID-19. Whole-study context: There were acute and convalescent COVID-19 samples, and they came from the United States, Italy and Spain. PBMCs, B-cell-depleted T cells, or T cells were the source of the cDNA or gDNA that made up the material.

Germline V gene lookup returns CDR1 KGHDR and CDR2 SFDVKD. V gave up 1 base and J gave up 4 bases, with 17 bases separating them. CDR3 length: 17 residues. Authors' methods: The authors estimated nucleated cell counts from reference gene primer amplification. Measured with immunoSEQ multiplex PCR; TCRdb has only the in-frame clones, and not every one. V and J calls and clone size come straight from that table; D and trimming were deduced from the DNA. The sample contains 150,000 to 200,000 clones, around 89% of which appear only once. The chain couples TRBV24-1 to TRBJ2-3; D is possibly TRBD2 (7 bases). This receptor was obtained from a man aged 55 to 70 with acute or convalescent COVID-19. Material for sequencing was peripheral blood. The CDR3 sequence: CATSDFSRSGGPDTQYF. The CDR3 DNA follows: TGTGCCACCAGTGATTTTTCAAGGTCGGGGGGCCCAGATACGCAGTATTTT.